The 18 T cell receptor beta chains reported below all come from one sample, sequenced in a study of T cell responses to AZD1222 COVID-19 vaccine. Method: immunoSEQ multiplex PCR; TCRdb's copy keeps in-frame clones and lacks some. This sample has about 97,000 clones, with 86% found just once. The sequencing here drew on peripheral blood, taken on day 0 of AZD1222 vaccination. Receptors were obtained from an adult in good health.

V gene TRBV3-1 (or the pseudogene TRBV3-2) combines with J gene TRBJ2-3; 9 bases match TRBD1. CDR1 and CDR2 from the germline V gene are LGHDT and YNNKEL (reference sequence). V lost 6 bases, J lost 5 bases, and 9 bases stayed unmatched. There are 15 residues in the CDR3. The CDR3 nucleotides read TGTGCCAGCAGGCCGGGACAGGGACTTTTAGATACGCAGTATTTT. Residues: CASRPGQGLLDTQYF.

About this clone itself: A read error is possible here, since a much larger clone lies one base away. The chain carries TRBV7-3 and TRBJ1-1; 7 positions match TRBD1. From germline, CDR1 is SGHTA and CDR2 FQGTGA. With V trimmed by 5 bases and J by 1 base, 1 base remained unmatched. CDR3 length equals 13 residues. This CDR3 reads CASSRTGNTEAFF. DNA for the CDR3: TGTGCCAGCAGCCGGACAGGGAACACTGAAGCTTTCTTT.

This chain uses TRBV7-9 with TRBJ2-1, with TRBD2 matching 9 bases. J was trimmed by 5 bases and V by 4 bases; bases with no gene match: 3. Germline CDR1 and CDR2: SEHNR and FQNEAQ (reference sequence). The length of the CDR3 is 14 residues. The DNA for the CDR3 is TGTGCCAGCAGCTCTAGCGGGATGGACAATGAGCAGTTCTTC. Translation: CASSSSGMDNEQFF.

The chain joins TRBV27 to TRBJ1-2; tentative D call: TRBD1 (6 bases). V was pared by 6 bases and J by 4 bases, with 21 bases between. The CDR3 covers 16 residues. Germline CDR1 MNHEY, CDR2 SMNVEV (reference sequence). The CDR3 nucleotides read TGTGCCAGCAGCCCTCTCGGGGGGCGAAAGATCTATGGCTACACCTTC. Encoded protein: CASSPLGGRKIYGYTF.

The chain uses TRBV5-1 and TRBJ2-6; 9 positions agree with TRBD1. The germline gives CDR1 SGHRS, CDR2 YFSETQ. The CDR3 runs to 18 residues. The junction had 5 bases not matched to a gene; V was cut back by 0 bases and J by 1 base. CDR3: CASSLETGGLSGANVLTF. CDR3 sequence (DNA): TGCGCCAGCAGCTTGGAAACAGGGGGCTTATCTGGGGCCAACGTCCTGACTTTC.

V usage is TRBV7-2 and J usage is TRBJ1-5; D gene ambiguous. Trimming cost V 0 bases and J 0 bases, with 6 bases left between them. Per germline, CDR1 SGHTA and CDR2 FQGNSA. The CDR3 runs 15 residues. CDR3 residues: CASSLADYSNQPQHF. As DNA, the CDR3 is TGTGCCAGCAGCTTAGCGGATTATAGCAATCAGCCCCAGCATTTT.

The chain carries TRBV30 and TRBJ2-7, with 7 nucleotides matching TRBD1. Trimming removed 0 bases from V and 12 bases from J; junction bases left unmatched: 11. Germline assignment: CDR1 GTSNPN and CDR2 SVGIG (reference sequence). The CDR3 totals 13 residues. CDR3 DNA sequence: TGTGCCTGGAGTGTAAACCGGGACAGCCTTACGTACTTC. Its translation is CAWSVNRDSLTYF.

This chain connects TRBV7-3 to TRBJ1-1; no firm D call. The V end lost 4 bases, the J end lost 8 bases, and 14 bases lay between the germline ends. Germline V gives CDR1 SGHTA, CDR2 FQGTGA. This CDR3 comprises 13 residues. The CDR3 is CASSYTIEREAFF. The CDR3 DNA sequence: TGTGCCAGCAGCTACACGATCGAGAGGGAAGCTTTCTTT.

This chain connects TRBV12-3 or TRBV12-4 to TRBJ1-2; D is undetermined. Trimming pared 1 base from V and 7 bases from J, leaving 10 bases between. This CDR3 has 13 amino acids. Written as DNA, the CDR3 is TGTGCCAGCAGTTTAGATAGTTGGGCTGGCTACACCTTC. This gives the protein CASSLDSWAGYTF.

The genes are TRBV24-1 and TRBJ2-1; D gene uncertain. Trimming cost V 5 bases and J 7 bases, with 17 bases left between them. The germline V gene has CDR1 KGHDR and CDR2 SFDVKD. The CDR3 has 15 amino acids. The CDR3: CATSGQNILRNEQFF. As DNA, the CDR3 is TGTGCCACCAGTGGCCAGAATATACTGAGGAATGAGCAGTTCTTC.

This clone was seen a single time. The gene calls are TRBV11-3 and TRBJ2-1; D might be TRBD1 or TRBD2, each matching 5 bases. The CDR3 covers 16 residues. Germline loops: CDR1 SGHNT, CDR2 YENEEA. The germline V and J ends were trimmed by 5 bases and 3 bases, with 17 bases remaining between them. The CDR3 bases are TGTGCCAGCAGCCTAATCGGTGGTGGGGGCTACAATGAGCAGTTCTTC. This translates into CASSLIGGGGYNEQFF.

This CDR3 is CASRVAGRAGANVLTF. The CDR3, as DNA: TGTGCCAGCAGGGTGGCCGGAAGGGCTGGGGCCAACGTCCTGACTTTC. The genes are TRBV7-3 and TRBJ2-6; D gene uncertain. V lost 6 bases and J lost 2, with 14 bases in between. Germline V gene sequence: CDR1 SGHTA, CDR2 FQGTGA. The CDR3 has 16 amino acids.

The chain recombines TRBV6-1 with TRBJ2-3; tentatively, D is TRBD1 or TRBD2 (5 bases each). Trimming shortened V by 1 base and J by 2 bases, and 10 bases separated the two germline ends. This CDR3 is 15 amino acids long. Germline V gene sequence: CDR1 MNHNS, CDR2 SASEGT. Here the CDR3 reads CASSEDWGTTDTQYF. CDR3 coding DNA: TGTGCCAGCAGTGAAGATTGGGGGACCACAGATACGCAGTATTTT.

The chain couples TRBV28 to TRBJ1-5; 7 nucleotides line up with TRBD1. The CDR3 is 14 amino acids. V gave up 6 bases and J gave up 7 bases; unmatched junction bases: 9. CDR1 is MDHEN, CDR2 SYDVKM, per germline. In DNA form, the CDR3 reads TGTGCCAGCAGACAGCCAGGGGGTCACCAGCCCCAGCATTTT. It codes for CASRQPGGHQPQHF. The variable domain in full, with the rest retrieved from reference TRBV28 and TRBJ1-5, is DVKVTQSSRYLVKRTGEKVFLECVQDMDHENMFWYRQDPGLGLRLIYFSYDVKMKEKGDIPEGYSVSREKKERFSLILESASTNQTSMYLCASRQPGGHQPQHFGDGTRLSIL.

The chain has TRBV7-2 and TRBJ1-4; tentative D call: TRBD1 (5 bases). V was cut by 2 bases and J by 5 bases, with 9 bases left in between. Germline CDR1 is SGHTA and CDR2 is FQGNSA. The CDR3 is made up of 14 amino acids. The DNA for the CDR3 is TGTGCCAGCAGCTTACGTAGGGGAAATGAAAAACTGTTTTTT. It is translated as CASSLRRGNEKLFF. Using reference TRBV7-2 and TRBJ1-4 for the parts outside the CDR3, the full variable domain is GAGVSQSPSNKVTEKGKDVELRCDPISGHTALYWYRQSLGQGLEFLIYFQGNSAPDKSGLPSDRFSAERTGGSVSTLTIQRTQQEDSAVYLCASSLRRGNEKLFFGSGTQLSVL.

This CDR3 reads CASSQGLSLGQASMYGGNTIYF. CDR3 DNA: TGCGCCAGCAGCCAAGGGCTCTCGCTGGGACAGGCCTCGATGTACGGGGGAAACACCATATATTTT. The J gene is TRBJ1-3, the V gene TRBV4-3, with 8 bases identical to TRBD1. The V gene end was trimmed by 1 base and the J gene end by 4 bases; junction bases not matched to a gene: 24. CDR1 is LGHNA and CDR2 is YSLEER in the germline V gene. This CDR3 comprises 22 residues.

The J gene is TRBJ2-2, the V gene TRBV7-3; the match to TRBD1 covers 7 bases. J lost 3 bases, V lost 5 bases, and 9 bases had no gene match. The V gene's germline CDR1 is SGHTA and CDR2 FQGTGA. This CDR3 is 16 amino acids long. The CDR3 loop is CASSPLGQRDTGELFF. The DNA of the CDR3 is TGTGCCAGCAGCCCCTTGGGACAGAGAGACACCGGGGAGCTGTTTTTT.

This chain uses TRBV5-5 with TRBJ1-1, with D unresolved. V was shortened by 3 bases and J by 1 base, with 10 bases between the two germline ends. Germline V lookup: CDR1 SGHKS, CDR2 YYEKEE (reference sequence). The CDR3 loop spans 14 amino acids. The CDR3 coding sequence is TGTGCCAGCAGCTCCATCGAGAGGAACACTGAAGCTTTCTTT. Protein sequence: CASSSIERNTEAFF.